This paragraph covers one T cell receptor (beta chain) sequence. Its antigen target is currently unknown. No much larger clonotype is one base removed from it; base qualities were not supplied. The data are from a study of T-cell memory formation after mild COVID-19 (dated by TCRdb to 2020 to 2022). With respect to the entire study: Most TCR sequence clusters were specific to one of the two donors. In a couple of donors, T-cell clones that expanded and contracted after mild COVID-19 were tracked by sequencing TCRalpha and TCRbeta repertoires over time. Two young, previously healthy adult volunteers, one female and one male, were included in the cohort.

What the work shows at the level of the full study, not this receptor alone: The study included only two mild cases, and larger cohorts that include severe cases with pre-infection samples were judged to be necessary. Some responding clones were detected in pre-infection memory, suggesting pre-existing cross-reactive memory T cells joined the SARS-CoV-2 response. Whether the second-wave clones peaking on day 37 were SARS-CoV-2 specific was not confirmed. Clones contracting from day 15 to 85 had balanced CD4/CD8 phenotypes, while a second wave expanding from day 15 to 37 was biased towards CD4+. Contracting CD4+ clones appeared mostly in the CM and EM memory subsets, whereas CD8+ clones were enriched in EMRA.

From the germline V gene, CDR1 is SGHDT and CDR2 is YYEEEE. The CDR3, cysteine through phenylalanine, is 14 amino acids long. Solely the CDR3 DNA is kept, with 42 bases framed from the first base. Trimming at the junction amounts to 4 bases on V and 3 bases on J, and the germline ends lie 13 bases apart. Sequencing was performed on an Illumina NovaSeq 6000. cDNA libraries for TCRalpha and TCRbeta were prepared by 5'RACE using constant-segment primers, with sample barcodes and unique molecular identifiers added. RNA was extracted from every sample with Trizol reagent. The libraries were amplified in two PCR steps, and the second step added a second sample barcode and Illumina TruSeq adapters. The libraries were sequenced on an Illumina NovaSeq using 2 x 150 bp paired-end reads. In the paper's pipeline: The reads were demultiplexed and collapsed into UMI-guided consensus sequences using migec v1.2.7. Using mixcr v2.1.11, UMI consensuses were aligned to TRA and TRB V and J templates and then assembled into clonotypes. A clonotype was counted as expanded or contracted only when both edgeR and NoisET called the clonotype significant, with the noise models trained on biological replicates. For edgeR calls, the cutoffs were a false discovery rate-adjusted p below 0.01 and a log2 fold-change threshold of 1. As an exploratory analysis of dynamics, PCA with hierarchical clustering was applied to max-normalized trajectories of the 1000 most abundant clonotypes. The CD4 or CD8 phenotype of responding clones was assigned using the separately sequenced CD4+ and CD8+ repertoires. Clones were called with MiXCR by TCRdb after fastp trimmed the public reads at Q25, and only in-frame beta chains were retained. Every CDR3 protein is listed once, alongside the most common genes and DNA of its rows. The V and J calls were determined by TCRdb, not by the authors. Across this sample there are hundreds of thousands of distinct CDR3 sequences, with less than 25% seen only once. The ten biggest clones cover approximately 8.4% of the sample.

Ficoll-Paque density gradient centrifugation was the method used to isolate PBMCs. The sequencing sample was made of PBMCs or a T cell subset sorted from them (not recorded which). This chain is built from TRBV5-6 and TRBJ2-5; no D gene call is confident. The TCR was taken from an adult woman who had mild COVID-19 (a few samples of this study predate the infection). The sample titles of this study are shuffled in the database, so cell type and time point are left out; the donor was told from shared clones. The DNA sequence is TGTGCCAGCAGCCTCGGCACCACCAAAGAGACCCAGTACTTC. The resulting protein is CASSLGTTKETQYF.